This TCR beta chain was identified during a study of technical replicates of blood from several donors. This table comes from immunoSEQ multiplex PCR, and its TCRdb copy is limited to in-frame clones, with some not included. The sample consists of under 65,000 clones, 90% to 97% of them appearing once. The clonotype comes from a human donor in good health. The sequenced material came from T cells isolated from PBMCs.

Here the CDR3 DNA reads TGTGCCTGGAGAATCCGTAGGGGCAGGGAGGGAGAGACCCAGTACTTC. It specifies CAWRIRRGREGETQYF. The chain joins TRBV30 to TRBJ2-5, with 7 bases lining up with TRBD2. In germline, CDR1 is GTSNPN, CDR2 SVGIG (reference sequence). CDR3 size: 16 residues. V shed 3 bases and J 4 bases; nucleotides not matched to a gene: 14. The entire variable domain, with the rest obtained from reference TRBV30 and TRBJ2-5, is as follows: SQTIHQWPATLVQPVGSPLSLECTVEGTSNPNLYWYRQAAGRGLQLLFYSVGIGQISSEVPQNLSASRPQDRQFILSSKKLLLSDSGFYLCAWRIRRGREGETQYFGPGTRLLVL.